This T cell receptor beta chain originates from a study of a mutant IDH1 vaccine in newly diagnosed glioma. This CDR3 has 16 residues. V lost 5 bases and J lost 8; bases outside the gene matches: 11. Germline CDR1 SGHAT, CDR2 FQNNGV. Profiling relied on immunoSEQ multiplex PCR, and the TCRdb table lists in-frame clones only, not all of them. The repertoire holds tens of thousands of clones, with around 85% as singletons. In the case of this clone: The antigen is undetermined.

Time point described: week 23, last vaccination. Doses comprised 300 ug of mutant IDH1 20-mer peptide each, plus topical imiquimod. The receptor's source is a woman between 50 and 59 years old with glioma. The J gene is TRBJ1-4, the V gene TRBV11-2; 10 nucleotides align to TRBD1. The sample in question was PBMCs, obtained from a glioma patient whose treatment included an IDH1 peptide vaccine. The CDR3 sequence: CASSRHLTGGEEKLFF. CDR3 bases: TGTGCCAGCAGCCGCCATTTGACAGGGGGCGAGGAAAAACTGTTTTTT.